This T cell receptor beta chain was recorded in a study of cytomegalovirus exposure and HLA in healthy donors. Primers for the PCR totalled 60 Vbeta and 13 Jbeta. Generated by immunoSEQ multiplex PCR, the TCRdb table keeps only in-frame clones and is missing some. This sample has about 150,000 clones, with around 78% found just once. About this clone: Its specificity is unknown.

Regarding the study as a whole: Rare sequences made up most TCRs, while some public TCRs were found in many donors. For most subjects, TCR beta sequences were reported to predict HLA-A and HLA-B alleles with accuracy.

Trimming removed 2 bases at V and 8 bases at J, with 12 bases between. This CDR3 is built from 13 residues. Per germline, CDR1 LNHDA and CDR2 SQIVND (reference sequence). The sample was PBMCs. This sequence was found in a man in his forties or fifties in good health and CMV-seronegative. The V and J genes are TRBV19 and TRBJ1-1; D is ambiguous. DNA of the CDR3: TGTGCCAGTAGTATAACAGCGGTCCGAGAAGCTTTCTTT. Protein: CASSITAVREAFF.